Below are 32 T cell receptor beta chains sequenced from a single sample in a study of CD8+CD57+ T cells in acquired aplastic anemia (dated 2018 in TCRdb). The instrument given in TCRdb is Illumina HiSeq 2000. Genomic DNA was used as template for profiling of TCR beta VDJ combinations and CDR3 sequences. TCRdb reprocessed the public reads (quality trimming at Q25 with fastp, clone calling with MiXCR) and kept in-frame beta chains. Each entry is one CDR3 protein sequence, shown with its most common DNA and genes. For this sample there are under 150,000 distinct CDR3 sequences; about 40% appear just once. The ten largest clones take up 8.4% of the sample. The source material was sorted CD4+, CD8+, or CD8+CD57+ T cells (not recorded which) from PBMCs. The receptor set was obtained from a human donor in good health, serving as a control.

This clonotype was detected many times. The V gene is TRBV20-1, the J gene TRBJ2-7; 7 bases align to TRBD1. Trimming removed 1 base from V and 2 bases from J; junction bases left unmatched: 11. Germline lookup yields CDR1 DFQATT and CDR2 SNEGSKA (reference sequence). CDR3 length equals 16 residues. CDR3 in amino acids: CSARAFDREVTYEQYF. For the CDR3, the DNA is TGCAGTGCTAGAGCGTTTGACAGGGAAGTTACCTACGAGCAGTACTTC.

The chain carries TRBV14 and TRBJ2-1; perhaps TRBD1 as D (5 bases). CDR3 length equals 14 residues. Per germline, CDR1 SGHDN and CDR2 FVKESK. Trimming stripped 3 bases from V and 9 bases from J, with 15 bases between. This CDR3 reads CASSHRGRGGEQFF. Written as DNA, the CDR3 is TGTGCCAGCAGCCACCGTGGAAGGGGCGGTGAGCAGTTCTTC.

This clonotype was observed many times. The chain recombines TRBV20-1 with TRBJ1-6; 8 nucleotides align to TRBD1. Germline V CDR1 and CDR2: DFQATT, SNEGSKA (reference sequence). Trimming at V came to 0 bases and at J to 6 bases, leaving 4 bases not matched to a gene. The CDR3 has 15 residues. The CDR3 sequence is CSARDRGLSNSPLHF. As DNA, the CDR3 is TGCAGTGCTAGAGACAGGGGGCTTTCTAATTCACCCCTCCACTTT.

DNA for the CDR3: TGCAGTGCTGGGATACAGGGTAATCAGCCCCAGCATTTT. Encoded protein: CSAGIQGNQPQHF. This chain uses TRBV20-1 with TRBJ1-5; TRBD1 is a possible D gene (6 bases). In germline, CDR1 is DFQATT, CDR2 SNEGSKA (reference sequence). V lost 5 bases, J lost 4 bases, and 12 bases lay in between. This CDR3 is 13 amino acids long.

This clonotype appeared many times. This chain connects TRBV2 to TRBJ1-3; no reliable D call. This CDR3 contains 13 residues. Trimming shortened V by 1 base and J by 4 bases, and 5 bases separated the two germline ends. CDR1 and CDR2 from the germline V gene are SNHLY and FYNNEI. CDR3 nucleotide sequence: TGTGCCAGCAGTGAAGATCTGGGAAACACCATATATTTT. Protein product: CASSEDLGNTIYF.

In the case of this clonotype: Given a much more abundant clone one base away, this may be a read error. The rearrangement joins TRBV30 to TRBJ1-6; 10 nucleotides match TRBD1. Germline V CDR1 and CDR2: GTSNPN, SVGIG (reference sequence). The CDR3 sequence is 15 residues long. CDR3 sequence (DNA): TGTGCCCGGAGTCCCCCGGGACAGGGGTTCTCACCCCTCCACTTT. This gives the protein CARSPPGQGFSPLHF.

A single count supports this clonotype. This chain links TRBV2 with TRBJ2-3, with 7 bases lining up with TRBD2. The CDR3 runs 15 residues. Germline V gene lookup returns CDR1 SNHLY and CDR2 FYNNEI. The V gene end was trimmed by 9 bases and the J gene end by 2 bases; junction bases not matched to a gene: 11. In DNA form, the CDR3 reads TGTGCCAGTTGGGCCGAGGGACTACTCACAGATACGCAGTATTTT. This codes for CASWAEGLLTDTQYF. The whole variable domain, filled in from reference TRBV2 and TRBJ2-3, reads EPEVTQTPSHQVTQMGQEVILRCVPISNHLYFYWYRQILGQKVEFLVSFYNNEISEKSEIFDDQFSVERPDGSNFTLKIRSTKLEDSAMYFCASWAEGLLTDTQYFGPGTRLTVL.

This clonotype has a handful of counts. V is TRBV30 and J is TRBJ2-2; D not resolved. From germline, CDR1 is GTSNPN and CDR2 SVGIG (reference sequence). The CDR3 sequence is 15 residues long. Trimming shortened V by 4 bases and J by 2 bases, and 14 bases separated the two germline ends. CDR3 region: CAWKIGLPNTGELFF. As DNA, the CDR3 is TGTGCCTGGAAGATTGGTCTACCTAACACCGGGGAGCTGTTTTTT.

The CDR3 nucleotides are TGTGCCACACGCAGTCCCGGTGGTGAAAAACTGTTTTTT. This gives the protein CATRSPGGEKLFF. The chain uses TRBV10-3 and TRBJ1-4; no clear D. Trimming took 10 bases from V and 7 from J, leaving 16 bases between them. This CDR3 comprises 13 residues. Germline CDR1 ENHRY, CDR2 SYGVKD.

The chain employs TRBV12-3 or TRBV12-4 and TRBJ1-6; TRBD1 might be the D (5 bases). Trimming cost V 6 bases and J 6 bases, with 12 bases left between them. The CDR3 runs 14 residues. The CDR3 DNA sequence: TGTGCCAGCAGAATCGACAGTCTTAATTCACCCCTCCACTTT. Translation gives CASRIDSLNSPLHF.

This clonotype was counted at least ten times. The V and J genes are TRBV28 and TRBJ1-5; no firm D call. CDR3 length: 13 amino acids. The germline V gene encodes CDR1 MDHEN and CDR2 SYDVKM. With 6 bases removed from V and 5 bases from J, the gap between germline ends came to 11 bases. The CDR3 loop is CASRFTIDQPQHF. DNA for the CDR3: TGTGCCAGCAGGTTCACCATCGATCAGCCCCAGCATTTT.

The gene calls are TRBV5-1 and TRBJ2-5, with 7 bases that match TRBD1. There are 13 residues in the CDR3. J lost 3 bases, V lost 4 bases, and 3 bases had no gene match. Germline V gives CDR1 SGHRS, CDR2 YFSETQ. The chain's CDR3 is CASSLGTEETQYF. The CDR3 DNA sequence: TGCGCCAGCAGCCTCGGGACAGAAGAGACCCAGTACTTC.

Many counts were recorded for this clonotype. This chain uses TRBV24-1 with TRBJ1-5; TRBD1 matches 9 bases. This CDR3 is built from 15 residues. The V gene's germline CDR1 is KGHDR and CDR2 SFDVKD. V shed 3 bases and J 7 bases; nucleotides not matched to a gene: 6. The CDR3 DNA reads as TGTGCCACCAGTGATGGACAGGGGTTAATCCAGCCCCAGCATTTT. The encoded protein is CATSDGQGLIQPQHF.

The chain has TRBV20-1 and TRBJ2-7; D not resolved. Germline V gene data show CDR1 as DFQATT and CDR2 as SNEGSKA (reference sequence). The CDR3 runs 13 residues. The V end lost 4 bases, the J end lost 3 bases, and 13 bases lay between the germline ends. Written as DNA, the CDR3 is TGCAGTGCTACACCGGGTACTCACTACGAGCAGTACTTC. The encoded protein is CSATPGTHYEQYF.

V usage is TRBV25-1 and J usage is TRBJ1-2, with 7 bases fitting TRBD1. Germline V gene sequence: CDR1 MGHDK, CDR2 SYGVNS. This CDR3 has 16 residues. V was clipped by 2 bases and J by 4 bases; unmatched bases: 10. The CDR3 DNA follows: TGTGCCAGCAGTGAACTTCGACAGGGTCTCATCTATGGCTACACCTTC. Translation: CASSELRQGLIYGYTF.

Regarding this clonotype: The junction does not match germline at one end; this may be a read error. This chain uses TRBV12-3 or TRBV12-4 with TRBJ1-2, with D possibly TRBD1 on 5 matching bases. This CDR3 comprises 13 residues. The CDR3 DNA reads TGTGCCAGCAGTCTACACAGGAGCTATGACTACACCTTC. It is translated as CASSLHRSYDYTF.

A word on this clonotype: A read error may be the cause here, since a much bigger clone is one base away. The CDR3 bases are TGTGCCAGCCTTGTCGGGAATACTGGAAACACCATATATTTT. Encoded protein: CASLVGNTGNTIYF. This sequence joins TRBV12-3 or TRBV12-4 and TRBJ1-3; D not certain. This CDR3 comprises 14 residues. The V end was cut by 8 bases, the J end by 2 bases, with 13 bases between.

In this sample, this clonotype turned up many times. The V call is TRBV7-9, the J call TRBJ1-3; possible D gene TRBD1, 6 bases. Germline assignment: CDR1 SEHNR and CDR2 FQNEAQ (reference sequence). Trimming removed 7 bases from V and 5 bases from J, with 12 bases in between. CDR3 length equals 13 residues. The CDR3 region is CASIPGERNTIYF. CDR3 nucleotides: TGTGCCAGCATCCCAGGGGAAAGAAACACCATATATTTT.

A word on this clonotype: The junction shows a germline mismatch at one end, possibly a read error. This sequence joins TRBV3-1 and TRBJ2-3, with 7 bases matching TRBD2. Germline-derived CDR1 and CDR2 are LGHDT and YNNKEL (reference sequence). The CDR3 sequence is 14 residues long. DNA for the CDR3: TGTGCCAACAGCCAAATAGGGCGGGGGGATACGCAGTATTTT. Translation: CANSQIGRGDTQYF.

This sequence joins TRBV2 and TRBJ2-5, with a possible D match to TRBD1 (6 bases). The V end lost 6 bases, the J end lost 1 base, and 15 bases lay between the germline ends. Germline V lookup: CDR1 SNHLY, CDR2 FYNNEI. The CDR3 consists of 15 residues. In DNA form, the CDR3 reads TGTGCCAGCAGCCTCCGGACAGATTTCCAAGAGACCCAGTACTTC. It encodes CASSLRTDFQETQYF.

The table lists this clonotype with a count of one. The chain carries TRBV19 and TRBJ2-5, with 8 bases aligning to TRBD1. CDR1 is LNHDA, CDR2 SQIVND, per germline (reference sequence). The CDR3 covers 12 residues. V trimming: 7 bases; J trimming: 5 bases; junction bases outside the gene matches: 3. The CDR3 spells CASNDRGETQYF. CDR3 coding DNA: TGTGCCAGTAACGACAGGGGCGAGACCCAGTACTTC. The full variable domain, rest sourced from reference TRBV19 and TRBJ2-5, is DGGITQSPKYLFRKEGQNVTLSCEQNLNHDAMYWYRQDPGQGLRLIYYSQIVNDFQKGDIAEGYSVSREKKESFPLTVTSAQKNPTAFYLCASNDRGETQYFGPGTRLLVL.

The chain couples TRBV3-1 to TRBJ2-5; TRBD2 aligns across 7 bases. Trimming removed 1 base from V and 0 bases from J; junction bases left unmatched: 5. Germline V gene sequence: CDR1 LGHDT, CDR2 YNNKEL (reference sequence). The CDR3 totals 16 residues. The DNA of the CDR3 is TGTGCCAGCAGCCAAGGAAACGGGGGGTACCAAGAGACCCAGTACTTC. It translates to CASSQGNGGYQETQYF.

This chain uses TRBV2 with TRBJ1-4; D not resolved. The CDR3 sequence is 13 residues long. V was pared by 5 bases and J by 7 bases, with 11 bases between. Germline CDR1 SNHLY, CDR2 FYNNEI. For the CDR3, the DNA is TGTGCCAGCAGTTTCGGACCGGGTGAAAAACTGTTTTTT. Its protein is CASSFGPGEKLFF.

The chain combines TRBV2 with TRBJ1-1, with no clear D. V lost 3 bases to trimming and J lost 0 bases, with 8 bases between them. The length of the CDR3 is 14 residues. Germline loops: CDR1 SNHLY, CDR2 FYNNEI. The DNA for the CDR3 is TGTGCCAGCAGTGAGGTACGGGTGAACACTGAAGCTTTCTTT. Its translation is CASSEVRVNTEAFF.

Comment on this clonotype: A read error is possible here, since a much larger clone lies one base away. This chain uses TRBV5-1 with TRBJ2-1; no clear D gene. The CDR3 runs to 15 residues. The germline V gene encodes CDR1 SGHRS and CDR2 YFSETQ. Trimming cost V 3 bases and J 0 bases, with 10 bases left between them. The CDR3: CASSSVSSSYNEQFF. CDR3 DNA: TGCGCCAGCAGCTCGGTGTCGAGCTCCTACAATGAGCAGTTCTTC.

Many counts were recorded for this clonotype. J is TRBJ2-2 and V is TRBV7-9; 7 nucleotides line up with TRBD1. Germline V CDR1 and CDR2: SEHNR, FQNEAQ (reference sequence). The V gene end was trimmed by 0 bases and the J gene end by 4 bases; junction bases not matched to a gene: 2. The CDR3 is made up of 15 amino acids. Written as DNA, the CDR3 is TGTGCCAGCAGCTTAGCACAGGGGAGCACCGGGGAGCTGTTTTTT. Translating it yields CASSLAQGSTGELFF. Drawing the rest from reference TRBV7-9 and TRBJ2-2, the complete variable domain is DTGVSQNPRHKITKRGQNVTFRCDPISEHNRLYWYRQTLGQGPEFLTYFQNEAQLEKSRLLSDRFSAERPKGSFSTLEIQRTEQGDSAMYLCASSLAQGSTGELFFGEGSRLTVL.

The V gene is TRBV15, the J gene TRBJ1-1; D is perhaps TRBD1 (5 bases). Per germline, CDR1 LNHNV and CDR2 YYDKDF (reference sequence). V was shortened by 0 bases and J by 6 bases, with 14 bases between the two germline ends. CDR3 length equals 15 residues. Here the CDR3 reads CATSRDLTARSEAFF. The CDR3 DNA is TGTGCCACCAGCAGAGATTTGACAGCTAGGTCTGAAGCTTTCTTT. The full variable domain, completed using reference TRBV15 and TRBJ1-1, is DAMVIQNPRYQVTQFGKPVTLSCSQTLNHNVMYWYQQKSSQAPKLLFHYYDKDFNNEADTPDNFQSRRPNTSFCFLDIRSPGLGDTAMYLCATSRDLTARSEAFFGQGTRLTVV.

The genes are TRBV18 and TRBJ2-5, with a weak D call TRBD1 (5 bases). The CDR3 is made up of 15 amino acids. Deletions cut 3 bases from V and 1 base from J, with 12 bases between. Germline V gene lookup returns CDR1 KGHSH and CDR2 LQKENI. CDR3 nucleotides: TGTGCCAGCTCACCTCTACCAGGGATCCAAGAGACCCAGTACTTC. It specifies CASSPLPGIQETQYF.

This rearrangement joins TRBV29-1 to TRBJ1-2; D remains unclear. Between the trimmed V and J ends, which lost 1 base and 2 bases, there was a span of 8 bases. The CDR3 sequence is 13 residues long. Germline values: CDR1 SQVTM, CDR2 ANQGSEA. The CDR3 DNA reads as TGCAGCGTTGAAGGCGGAAAAAACTATGGCTACACCTTC. This sequence encodes CSVEGGKNYGYTF.

Worth noting for this clonotype: One base away lies a much larger clone, so this may be a sequencing read error. The chain recombines TRBV4-1 with TRBJ1-1; 9 nucleotides align to TRBD1. Germline lookup yields CDR1 MGHRA and CDR2 YSYEKL. CDR3 length equals 16 residues. CDR3 coding DNA: TGCGTCAGCAGCCAAGATACAGGGGGCGCCGGGACTGAAGCTTTCTTT. As protein: CVSSQDTGGAGTEAFF.

Ten or more counts support this clonotype. The chain joins TRBV19 to TRBJ1-1, with a weak D call TRBD1 (6 bases). V was shortened by 1 base and J by 5 bases, with 14 bases between the two germline ends. The CDR3 extends over 15 amino acids. The germline gives CDR1 LNHDA, CDR2 SQIVND (reference sequence). The CDR3 bases are TGTGCCAGTAGTATAGGGGGGGGCGGTAGAACTGAAGCTTTCTTT. This encodes CASSIGGGGRTEAFF.

As to this clonotype: An end of the junction does not agree with germline; a read error may underlie this. This rearrangement joins TRBV7-2 to TRBJ1-2, with unresolved D. The CDR3 runs 12 residues. Germline CDR1 SGHTA, CDR2 FQGNSA. In nucleotides, the CDR3 is TGTGCCAGCGGCTTATCAGACTATGGCTACGCCTTC. It encodes CASGLSDYGYAF.